This T cell receptor beta chain is drawn from a study of control samples from healthy donors and cancer patients. Produced via immunoSEQ multiplex PCR; TCRdb's table is partial and in-frame only. Among about 94,000 clones listed, 75% to 95% were seen once. The sample comprised blood. The TCR sequence derives from a woman aged 18-29 years in good health.

The CDR3 DNA reads TGTGCCAGCTCACTAGTGGCCGGAGCTGGCAATGAGCAGTTCTTC. Its translation: CASSLVAGAGNEQFF. The chain couples TRBV18 to TRBJ2-1; the D is unclear. The CDR3 loop spans 15 amino acids. Germline values: CDR1 KGHSH, CDR2 LQKENI. Trimming cost V 4 bases and J 6 bases, with 16 bases left between them.